The T cell receptor beta chain under discussion was sequenced for a study of OX40 agonist ivuxolimab in advanced cancers. General study findings and limits: Antigen specificity of clonally expanded peripheral T cells was not established.

Sequenced by immunoSEQ multiplex PCR; TCRdb stores in-frame clones only, minus some. This table has 7,000 to 8,500 clones, 75% to 90% appearing once. As for this clone: Its antigen is as yet unknown.

The CDR3 is 14 residues long. The V end was cut by 4 bases, the J end by 4 bases, with 8 bases between. From germline, CDR1 is SNHLY and CDR2 FYNNEI. The origin of this receptor is an adult with an advanced solid tumor such as melanoma, head and neck, liver or kidney cancer. The input for sequencing was CD4+ or CD8+ T cells sorted from blood, taken in a trial of the OX40 agonist ivuxolimab. V is TRBV2 and J is TRBJ2-6; D call uncertain. As DNA, the CDR3 is TGTGCCAGCAGTGGGGATGCCGGGGCCAACGTCCTGACTTTC. Translation: CASSGDAGANVLTF.